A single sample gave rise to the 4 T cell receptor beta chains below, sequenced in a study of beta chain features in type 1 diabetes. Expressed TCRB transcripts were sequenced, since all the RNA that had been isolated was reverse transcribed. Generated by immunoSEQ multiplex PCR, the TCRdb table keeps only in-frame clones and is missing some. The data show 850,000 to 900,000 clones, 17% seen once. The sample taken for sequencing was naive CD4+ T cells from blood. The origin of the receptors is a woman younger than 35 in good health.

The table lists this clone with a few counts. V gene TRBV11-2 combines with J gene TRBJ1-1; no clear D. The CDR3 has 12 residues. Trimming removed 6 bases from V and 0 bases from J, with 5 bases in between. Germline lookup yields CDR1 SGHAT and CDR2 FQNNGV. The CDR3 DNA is TGTGCCAGCAGACTCGTGAACACTGAAGCTTTCTTT. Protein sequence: CASRLVNTEAFF.

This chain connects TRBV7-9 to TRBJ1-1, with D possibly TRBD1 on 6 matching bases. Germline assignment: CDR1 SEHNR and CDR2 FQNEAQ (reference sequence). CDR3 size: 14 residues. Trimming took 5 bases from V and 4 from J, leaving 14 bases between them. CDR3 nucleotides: TGTGCCAGCAGCATACAGGGTGAGGGCACTGAAGCTTTCTTT. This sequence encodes CASSIQGEGTEAFF.

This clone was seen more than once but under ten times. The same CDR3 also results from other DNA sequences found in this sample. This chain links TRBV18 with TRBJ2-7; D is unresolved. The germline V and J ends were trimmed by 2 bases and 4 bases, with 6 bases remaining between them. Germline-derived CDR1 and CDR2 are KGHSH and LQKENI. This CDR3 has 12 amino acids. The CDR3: CASSPASYEQYF. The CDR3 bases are TGTGCCAGCTCACCAGCTTCGTACGAGCAGTACTTC.

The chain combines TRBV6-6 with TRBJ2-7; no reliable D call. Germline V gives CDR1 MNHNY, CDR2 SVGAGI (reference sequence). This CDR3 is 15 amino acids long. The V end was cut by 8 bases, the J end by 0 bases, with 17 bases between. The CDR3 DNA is TGTGCCAGCGGCACGCGCCTACCGAGCTCCTACGAGCAGTACTTC. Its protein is CASGTRLPSSYEQYF.